This note documents a single TCR beta chain sequence. The antigen this receptor binds is unknown. No quality values exist for individual bases; no much larger clone is one base distant. The library was made by 5' RACE. For sequencing, an Illumina HiSeq 2500 was employed. The second PCR ran for roughly 7 to 12 cycles and used a J-beta primer mix along with a sample-barcoded 5' primer. Each TCR beta cDNA molecule received a unique molecular identifier from a template-switch 5' adaptor carrying 12 random nucleotides. At least 3 million CDR3-containing paired-end reads were obtained from each sample. First-strand cDNA synthesis was performed from all RNA using the Mint cDNA synthesis kit, with priming by a TRBC-specific oligonucleotide. Following uracil-DNA glycosylase treatment, a first 18-cycle PCR with universal primers M1SS and BC2_uni_R was performed on all cDNA. On the authors' methods: For normalization, 1 million high-quality reads were randomly selected from each sample, with every read carrying a distinct molecular identifier. Reads sharing molecular identifiers were discarded rather than binned into consensus sequences. MiTCR, run with a Q25 quality threshold and the strictest error-elimination algorithm, handled CDR3 identification, clonotype clustering and error correction. A nonparametric unseen species model with Euler transformation was used to estimate a lower bound on total TCR beta diversity. Starting from the raw public reads, TCRdb applied fastp trimming at Q25, assembled clones with MiXCR and retained in-frame beta chains. Rows with one shared CDR3 protein collapse into an entry with the most common genes and DNA. Here the V and J calls rest on TCRdb's processing, not on the authors' analysis. The sample table records approximately 900,000 distinct CDR3 sequences; approximately 49% of these occur just once. 10% to 15% of the sample is in the top ten clones.

This sample stems from a study of blood T cells in healthy people across ages (dated by TCRdb to about 2015). With regard to the full study: Template switching captured roughly one uniquely barcoded TCR beta cDNA molecule per two T cells in model experiments. The study measured age-related changes in TCR beta repertoire diversity using deep sequencing normalized with unique cDNA molecular identifiers. The donors were divided into four age groups: young (average around 15 years), middle-aged (approximately 39), aged (about 60) and long-lived (about 84). To avoid experimental bias, donors of different ages were distributed randomly across sequencing lanes. Two additional independent replicas of 1 million unique cDNA reads from the same blood draw were analyzed for two donors (one aged 18 to 30 and one aged 80 or older). The research as a whole found: Observed TCR beta diversity per million T cells fell roughly linearly with age, and a significant reduction was already apparent by age approximately 40. Total diversity estimates from one million sequenced T cells were considered lower bounds and underestimates. The long-lived group showed more naive CD4+ T cells, fewer expanded clones and increased TCR diversity than the aged group, suggesting age selection. The CMV infection status of donors was not known, potentially confounding age-related changes in expanded clonotypes. Observed TCR beta diversity correlated strongly with the percentage of naive T cells measured by flow cytometry. Bulk unsorted PBMC profiling prevented conclusive comparison of naive and antigen-experienced compartments.

The germline V gene sets CDR1 to MGHRA and CDR2 to YSYEKL. Its CDR3 holds 17 amino acids, cysteine through phenylalanine. Of all the DNA, just the CDR3 is kept, 51 bases in frame from base 1. From V the trimming removes 1 base and from J it removes 6 bases, while the gene matches leave 6 bases of the junction unaccounted for. The 39 donors, aged 6 to 90 years, were systemically healthy Caucasian individuals from Russia. Each donor gave about 9.2 milliliters of peripheral blood, drawn into EDTA-treated Vacutainer tubes. Ficoll-Paque density-gradient centrifugation was used to isolate PBMCs, with at least 7 million per sample. Total RNA, at least 5.5 micrograms per sample, was extracted from PBMCs with Trizol reagent. Naive CD45RAhigh/CD27high T cell percentages were measured by flow cytometry on a PBMC aliquot from every donor.

The sequenced sample consisted of blood. The receptor was derived from a man aged 25-45 years in good health. The receptor chain draws on TRBV4-1 and TRBJ2-1, and TRBD2 aligns with 13 junction nucleotides. The nucleotide sequence is given as TGCGCCAGCAGCCAAGGACTAGCGGGGGGCCTACTCAATGAGCAGTTCTTC. This codes for CASSQGLAGGLLNEQFF.